These 9 T cell receptor beta chains share one sample of origin, sequenced in a study of CD8 T cells in ankylosing spondylitis. Findings of the study overall: Among TCR beta sequences, a motif of under ten highly homologous variants appeared characteristic of ankylosing spondylitis blood.

These receptors have no identified antigens. TCRdb re-called the 5' RACE reads through MiXCR, storing one row per CDR3 protein. The sample holds approximately 540,000 distinct CDR3 sequences, 9.5% to 15% seen once. The sample comprised blood, either unsorted or a sorted T cell fraction (not recorded which). The origin of the receptors is a male donor with ankylosing spondylitis.

V and J are TRBV19 and TRBJ1-5; 8 nucleotides line up with TRBD1. The CDR3 has 19 residues. Trimming removed 5 bases from V and 0 bases from J; junction bases left unmatched: 15. The germline CDR1 and CDR2 sequences are LNHDA and SQIVND (reference sequence). The CDR3 sequence: CASSSGQGSGFYSNQPQHF. Here the CDR3 DNA reads TGTGCCAGTAGTTCTGGACAGGGATCGGGCTTCTATAGCAATCAGCCCCAGCATTTT.

This clonotype turned up a few times. The chain has TRBV2 and TRBJ2-2; 9 positions match TRBD2. The CDR3 covers 15 residues. Germline trimming cut 5 bases from V and 4 bases from J; bases unmatched to any gene: 5. CDR1 is SNHLY and CDR2 is FYNNEI in the germline V gene. DNA of the CDR3: TGTGCCAGCAGTAGGGTAGCGGGAGTCACCGGGGAGCTGTTTTTT. Translation gives CASSRVAGVTGELFF. Filled out from reference TRBV2 and TRBJ2-2, the complete variable domain reads EPEVTQTPSHQVTQMGQEVILRCVPISNHLYFYWYRQILGQKVEFLVSFYNNEISEKSEIFDDQFSVERPDGSNFTLKIRSTKLEDSAMYFCASSRVAGVTGELFFGEGSRLTVL.

This clonotype was observed a handful of times. This sequence joins TRBV29-1 and TRBJ1-1; 7 bases line up with TRBD1. Germline CDR1 SQVTM, CDR2 ANQGSEA. The length of the CDR3 is 12 residues. The ends lost 5 bases at V and 5 bases at J; junction bases unmatched: 5. Here the CDR3 DNA reads TGCAGCGTTTCCAGGGGGGTAACTGAAGCTTTCTTT. It translates to CSVSRGVTEAFF. Supplemented by reference TRBV29-1 and TRBJ1-1, the full variable domain reads SAVISQKPSRDICQRGTSLTIQCQVDSQVTMMFWYRQQPGQSLTLIATANQGSEATYESGFVIDKFPISRPNLTFSTLTVSNMSPEDSSIYLCSVSRGVTEAFFGQGTRLTVV.

The sample holds a few counts of this clonotype. Here the CDR3 reads CASSLGLNRRGEQYF. The CDR3, as DNA: TGTGCCAGCAGCTTAGGTTTGAACAGGAGAGGCGAGCAGTACTTC. V usage is TRBV7-8 and J usage is TRBJ2-7; a weak D match, TRBD1 (5 bases). This CDR3 has 15 residues. Germline V gene lookup returns CDR1 SGHVS and CDR2 FQNEAQ. Trimming pared 1 base from V and 6 bases from J, leaving 16 bases between.

This chain uses TRBV4-1 with TRBJ2-3; tentatively, D is TRBD2 (6 bases). The CDR3 is made up of 15 amino acids. Germline lookup yields CDR1 MGHRA and CDR2 YSYEKL. Trimming pared 3 bases from V and 8 bases from J, leaving 18 bases between. CDR3 DNA sequence: TGCGCCAGCAGCCACCCGGTCGGAGGGGTTTTTACGCAGTATTTT. It is translated as CASSHPVGGVFTQYF.

V gene TRBV29-1 combines with J gene TRBJ2-1; 9 positions match TRBD1. Trimming at V came to 2 bases and at J to 9 bases, leaving 8 bases not matched to a gene. The length of the CDR3 is 14 residues. Germline-derived CDR1 and CDR2 are SQVTM and ANQGSEA. In DNA, the CDR3 is TGCAGCGTTGAAAGTACAGGGGGCAAGGGTGAGCAGTTCTTC. Amino acids: CSVESTGGKGEQFF.

This clonotype was found a few times. The chain recombines TRBV5-1 with TRBJ2-2; 7 bases are a match to TRBD1. V lost 1 base and J lost 0; bases outside the gene matches: 9. The CDR3 runs to 18 residues. CDR1 and CDR2 (germline): SGHRS, YFSETQ. The CDR3 region is CASSLRFGTDTNTGELFF. The DNA for the CDR3 is TGCGCCAGCAGCTTGCGTTTCGGGACAGACACGAACACCGGGGAGCTGTTTTTT.

The chain joins TRBV14 to TRBJ2-3, with no clear D. Germline CDR1 and CDR2: SGHDN and FVKESK. Trimming left V 0 bases short and J 2 bases short, with 3 bases between. This CDR3 is built from 13 residues. The CDR3 nucleotides read TGTGCCAGCAGCCAAGACCTCACAGATACGCAGTATTTT. Its translation: CASSQDLTDTQYF.

In regard to this clonotype: A much bigger clone sits one base away, suggesting this may be a read error. This rearrangement joins TRBV10-3 to TRBJ2-5; no clear D gene. V was cut by 3 bases and J by 2 bases, with 1 base left in between. Germline V gene lookup returns CDR1 ENHRY and CDR2 SYGVKD. CDR3 length equals 11 residues. The CDR3 loop reads CAISEQETQYF. Written as DNA, the CDR3 is TGTGCCATCAGTGAACAAGAGACCCAGTACTTC.